What follows are 24 T cell receptor beta chains derived from one specimen sequenced in a study of CD8 T cells in ankylosing spondylitis. TCRdb called the 5' RACE reads again in MiXCR, with one record for every CDR3 protein. Of 350,000 to 400,000 distinct CDR3 sequences in the sample, 20% were seen once. The specimen was blood, either unsorted or a sorted T cell fraction (not recorded which). The receptors shown here come from a male donor with ankylosing spondylitis or in good health (not recorded which).

The rearrangement uses TRBV6-5 and TRBJ2-1, with TRBD1 identical over 9 bases. V shed 2 bases, J shed 8 bases, and the junction held 4 bases outside the gene matches. The V gene's germline CDR1 is MNHEY and CDR2 SVGAGI. This CDR3 comprises 14 residues. The DNA for the CDR3 is TGTGCCAGCAGTTACGAGGGGACAGGGTATGAGCAGTTCTTC. Residues: CASSYEGTGYEQFF.

This clonotype showed up many times. The rearrangement uses TRBV5-1 and TRBJ2-1; D possibly matches TRBD1 or TRBD2 (6 bases each). There are 12 residues in the CDR3. The germline V gene encodes CDR1 SGHRS and CDR2 YFSETQ. The V end was cut by 6 bases, the J end by 9 bases, with 13 bases between. CDR3 sequence: CASTLATGEQFF. CDR3 in DNA: TGCGCCAGCACGCTAGCGACAGGTGAGCAGTTCTTC.

The V call is TRBV7-9, the J call TRBJ2-7; a weak D match, TRBD1 (6 bases). This CDR3 is built from 14 residues. Germline assignment: CDR1 SEHNR and CDR2 FQNEAQ (reference sequence). Trimming took 6 bases from V and 6 from J, leaving 18 bases between them. The CDR3 nucleotides are TGTGCCAGCAGGGCCGGGCAGGGGAACGTCGAGCAGTACTTC. Translating gives CASRAGQGNVEQYF.

The V gene is TRBV4-1, the J gene TRBJ2-1; 9 positions agree with TRBD1. This CDR3 is built from 16 residues. The V and J ends lost 0 bases and 5 bases, in that order; junction bases with no gene match: 5. Germline-derived CDR1 and CDR2 are MGHRA and YSYEKL. The CDR3 loop reads CASSQDGTGSDNEQFF. In nucleotides, the CDR3 is TGCGCCAGCAGCCAAGATGGGACAGGGAGTGACAATGAGCAGTTCTTC.

The chain combines TRBV9 with TRBJ2-5; D gene ambiguous. The CDR3 runs to 14 residues. Trimming shortened V by 4 bases and J by 1 base, and 11 bases separated the two germline ends. CDR1 is SGDLS, CDR2 YYNGEE, per germline. The CDR3 coding sequence is TGTGCCAGCAGCTCTCGCTTCGGCCAAGAGACCCAGTACTTC. It codes for CASSSRFGQETQYF.

The V gene is TRBV12-3 or TRBV12-4, the J gene TRBJ2-3; TRBD1 or TRBD2 may be the D gene (6 bases each). V lost 4 bases, J lost 2 bases, and 10 bases lay in between. CDR3 size: 14 residues. This CDR3 is CASSYWGATDTQYF. CDR3 in DNA: TGTGCCAGCAGTTATTGGGGGGCCACAGATACGCAGTATTTT.

This clonotype was seen more than once but under ten times. V is TRBV12-3 or TRBV12-4 and J is TRBJ2-2; D perhaps matches TRBD2 (7 bases). The CDR3 contains 15 residues. Trimming left V 7 bases short and J 8 bases short, with 20 bases between. The CDR3 sequence is CASTLEGGPGGELFF. As DNA, the CDR3 is TGTGCCAGCACCCTTGAGGGGGGGCCCGGTGGGGAGCTGTTTTTT.

The chain is built from TRBV28 and TRBJ2-3, with TRBD1 identical over 7 bases. The germline gives CDR1 MDHEN, CDR2 SYDVKM. After removal of 6 bases from V and 0 bases from J, the junction contained 6 bases not matched to a gene. The CDR3 sequence is 15 residues long. CDR3 amino acids: CASREGASSTDTQYF. CDR3 nucleotides: TGTGCCAGCAGAGAGGGGGCCTCTAGCACAGATACGCAGTATTTT.

This clonotype has only a few counts. The chain is built from TRBV6-1 and TRBJ2-5; weak D call: TRBD2 (5 bases). The germline gives CDR1 MNHNS, CDR2 SASEGT. V was pared by 4 bases and J by 5 bases, with 14 bases between. There are 14 residues in the CDR3. The CDR3 region is CASSVGSERETQYF. The CDR3 DNA reads as TGTGCCAGCAGTGTGGGAAGTGAGCGGGAGACCCAGTACTTC.

This clonotype was observed a handful of times. The V and J genes are TRBV7-9 and TRBJ2-7; 8 nucleotides agree with TRBD1. This CDR3 contains 15 residues. V lost 5 bases, J lost 4 bases, and 10 bases stayed unmatched. Germline CDR1 and CDR2: SEHNR and FQNEAQ (reference sequence). The CDR3, as DNA: TGTGCCAGCAGCGTATTCAACAGGGGGAGGTACGAGCAGTACTTC. Translated: CASSVFNRGRYEQYF.

The sample holds a few counts of this clonotype. The rearrangement joins TRBV4-1 to TRBJ1-1, with 8 positions matching TRBD1. This CDR3 is built from 15 residues. The V gene end was trimmed by 4 bases and the J gene end by 0 bases; junction bases not matched to a gene: 4. Germline-derived CDR1 and CDR2 are MGHRA and YSYEKL. CDR3 sequence reads: CASSRVTGVNTEAFF. The CDR3 nucleotides read TGCGCCAGCAGCCGAGTGACAGGGGTGAACACTGAAGCTTTCTTT.

The rearrangement links TRBV20-1 to TRBJ2-7; TRBD2 matches at 7 bases. V dropped 3 bases and J dropped 1; count of bases not matched to a gene: 3. The CDR3 consists of 13 residues. From germline, CDR1 is DFQATT and CDR2 SNEGSKA (reference sequence). CDR3 residues: CSASVGGSYEQYF. CDR3 DNA sequence: TGCAGTGCTAGTGTCGGGGGGTCCTACGAGCAGTACTTC.

This sequence joins TRBV20-1 and TRBJ2-2; D is perhaps TRBD1 or TRBD2 (6 bases each). Germline CDR1 DFQATT, CDR2 SNEGSKA (reference sequence). The germline V and J ends were trimmed by 6 bases and 3 bases, with 17 bases remaining between them. The CDR3 sequence is 15 residues long. CDR3 bases: TGCAGTGCACGACCGGGGGCAGGGTACACCGGGGAGCTGTTTTTT. Amino acids: CSARPGAGYTGELFF.

Only a few counts were recorded for this clonotype. The J gene is TRBJ2-7, the V gene TRBV2, with a possible D match to TRBD2 (6 bases). V lost 10 bases and J lost 6, with 22 bases in between. Germline lookup yields CDR1 SNHLY and CDR2 FYNNEI. The CDR3 length is 14 residues. The CDR3 sequence is CATLRGSGGIEQYF. For the CDR3, the DNA is TGTGCCACCCTTCGGGGTAGCGGCGGAATCGAGCAGTACTTC.

The V gene is TRBV5-8, the J gene TRBJ2-4; D call uncertain. The V gene's germline CDR1 is SGHTS and CDR2 YDEGEE. The CDR3 spans 14 residues. Deletions cut 1 base from V and 0 bases from J, with 5 bases between. The chain's CDR3 is CASSLFVAKNIQYF. Written as DNA, the CDR3 is TGTGCCAGCAGCTTGTTTGTAGCCAAAAACATTCAGTACTTC.

The chain combines TRBV19 with TRBJ2-5, with 11 bases matching TRBD2. Germline loops: CDR1 LNHDA, CDR2 SQIVND (reference sequence). The CDR3 is 16 amino acids. With V trimmed by 5 bases and J by 2 bases, 7 bases remained unmatched. The CDR3 bases are TGTGCCAGTAGTCCAACTAGCGGGGGCCCTCAAGAGACCCAGTACTTC. As protein: CASSPTSGGPQETQYF.

The chain joins TRBV6-5 to TRBJ2-5; D remains unclear. The CDR3 length is 15 residues. CDR1 is MNHEY, CDR2 SVGAGI, per germline. The V and J ends lost 0 bases and 2 bases respectively, with 10 bases between them. CDR3 loop: CASSYSGAVQETQYF. The CDR3 nucleotides read TGTGCCAGCAGTTACTCTGGTGCAGTTCAAGAGACCCAGTACTTC.

The chain has TRBV7-2 and TRBJ2-1; 9 bases are shared with TRBD2. The CDR3 has 19 residues. CDR1 is SGHTA, CDR2 FQGNSA, per germline. With 0 bases clipped from V and 1 base from J, the junction kept 10 bases outside the gene matches. The CDR3 reads CASSLAGYAGGGSYNEQFF. The CDR3 bases are TGTGCCAGCAGCTTAGCGGGTTACGCGGGGGGGGGGTCCTACAATGAGCAGTTCTTC.

The chain uses TRBV20-1 and TRBJ2-7, with D hard to call. The CDR3 has 13 amino acids. Trimming removed 3 bases at V and 4 bases at J, with 13 bases between. Germline CDR1 DFQATT, CDR2 SNEGSKA (reference sequence). CDR3 coding DNA: TGCAGTGCTAGGTACACCGGCGGTTACGAGCAGTACTTC. This sequence encodes CSARYTGGYEQYF.

This clonotype was observed at least ten times. This sequence joins TRBV6-2 or TRBV6-3 and TRBJ2-1, with 7 bases matching TRBD1. With 6 bases clipped from V and 5 bases from J, the junction kept 7 bases outside the gene matches. CDR3 size: 14 residues. Germline V lookup: CDR1 MNHEY, CDR2 SVGEGT. The CDR3, as DNA: TGTGCCAGCAGCCCCGAGGGGGCACACAATGAGCAGTTCTTC. Its translation: CASSPEGAHNEQFF.

J is TRBJ1-1 and V is TRBV7-8, with 10 bases lining up with TRBD1. Unmatched junction bases numbered 7, after V lost 3 bases and J lost 6 bases. The germline gives CDR1 SGHVS, CDR2 FQNEAQ. The CDR3 loop spans 15 amino acids. The CDR3 protein is CASSFGTGVRAEAFF. The CDR3 bases are TGTGCCAGCAGCTTCGGGACAGGGGTTCGCGCTGAAGCTTTCTTT.

This clonotype has more than one count but fewer than ten. V usage is TRBV29-1 and J usage is TRBJ2-7; D is possibly TRBD2 (6 bases). The V gene's germline CDR1 is SQVTM and CDR2 ANQGSEA. Deletions cut 6 bases from V and 0 bases from J, with 15 bases between. The CDR3 totals 14 residues. CDR3 amino acids: CSVLTWGDSYEQYF. CDR3 sequence (DNA): TGCAGCGTGCTCACTTGGGGGGACTCCTACGAGCAGTACTTC.

This clonotype was picked up a small number of times. The chain couples TRBV5-1 to TRBJ2-3, with D uncertain. The CDR3 is 15 amino acids. CDR1 and CDR2 (germline): SGHRS, YFSETQ. V was shortened by 4 bases and J by 1 base, with 13 bases between the two germline ends. The DNA for the CDR3 is TGCGCCAGCAGCGCTGGAGAAGCAGGCACAGATACGCAGTATTTT. This codes for CASSAGEAGTDTQYF.

The CDR3 region has the DNA TGCGCCAGCAGCCCCGGGATATTTACCTACGAGCAGTACTTC. It translates to CASSPGIFTYEQYF. V gene TRBV5-1 combines with J gene TRBJ2-7; D might be TRBD2 (5 bases). The CDR3 contains 14 residues. V lost 4 bases and J 2 bases, leaving 13 bases between the germline ends. Germline values: CDR1 SGHRS, CDR2 YFSETQ.